These 5 T cell receptor beta chains originate from one sample sequenced in a study of cytomegalovirus exposure and HLA in healthy donors. TCRdb keeps only in-frame clones here, not all; method: immunoSEQ multiplex PCR. The sample shows about 140,000 clones, approximately 84% of them seen only once. The sample consisted of PBMCs. These TCRs come from a woman in her 30s in good health and CMV-seronegative.

The chain carries TRBV5-1 and TRBJ2-5; 14 bases fit TRBD2. This CDR3 has 19 amino acids. Germline values: CDR1 SGHRS, CDR2 YFSETQ. V dropped 4 bases and J dropped 4; count of bases not matched to a gene: 15. CDR3: CASSRPGLAGAQRIETQYF. In nucleotides, the CDR3 is TGCGCCAGCAGCCGCCCGGGACTAGCGGGGGCCCAAAGGATAGAGACCCAGTACTTC.

This chain connects TRBV27 to TRBJ1-6; TRBD1 matches at 9 bases. The ends lost 4 bases at V and 8 bases at J; junction bases unmatched: 6. Germline CDR1 MNHEY, CDR2 SMNVEV (reference sequence). This CDR3 comprises 15 residues. The CDR3 DNA follows: TGTGCCAGCAGTTCGGGGGACAGGGTATATTCACCCCTCCACTTT. Amino acid sequence: CASSSGDRVYSPLHF.

This clone appeared once. The chain employs TRBV18 and TRBJ2-1; the match to TRBD2 covers 16 bases. The germline gives CDR1 KGHSH, CDR2 LQKENI. The CDR3 contains 15 residues. After removal of 2 bases from V and 8 bases from J, the junction contained 0 bases not matched to a gene. DNA for the CDR3: TGTGCCAGCTCACCAGGGACTAGCGGGGGGGATGAGCAGTTCTTC. Amino acid sequence: CASSPGTSGGDEQFF.

This chain links TRBV15 with TRBJ2-3; 8 positions agree with TRBD1. Germline values: CDR1 LNHNV, CDR2 YYDKDF (reference sequence). Trimming removed 0 bases from V and 2 bases from J; junction bases left unmatched: 10. This CDR3 has 18 amino acids. The CDR3 region has the DNA TGTGCCACCAGCAGAGATCGGGGCAGGGGGCATTACACAGATACGCAGTATTTT. Translation gives CATSRDRGRGHYTDTQYF.

The rearrangement uses TRBV2 and TRBJ1-5, with TRBD1 as a possible D gene (5 bases). The CDR3 is 13 amino acids. Trimming took 8 bases from V and 5 from J, leaving 13 bases between them. Germline V CDR1 and CDR2: SNHLY, FYNNEI. The CDR3 DNA sequence: TGTGCCAGCTCCCGAGACAGCTATCAGCCCCAGCATTTT. Its translation is CASSRDSYQPQHF.